These T cell receptor beta chains were read from a single sample in a study of cytomegalovirus exposure and HLA in healthy donors. Profiling relied on immunoSEQ multiplex PCR, and the TCRdb table lists in-frame clones only, not all of them. The sample yields 150,000 or so clones, over 80% seen once. The specimen sequenced was PBMCs. The source of these receptors is a man in his forties or fifties in good health and CMV-seropositive. The CDR3 runs from the conserved cysteine through the conserved F or W. A D gene is named only where the DNA matches it firmly. Size tells how often a clone was seen (once, few, many) or the class of an expanded clone, and some rows leave it out.

TRBV27	TRBJ2-3	.	TRBD2	TGTGCCAGCACCCCTGGGACTAGCGGAAGAGTGAGGCAGTATTTT	CASTPGTSGRVRQYF
TRBV7-9	TRBJ2-2	.	.	TGTGCCAGCAGCGCTAATTTGTTGACCGGGGAGCTGTTTTTT	CASSANLLTGELFF
TRBV4-3	TRBJ2-5	.	.	TGCGCCAGCAGCCAAGTTTTCCTGGAGCAAGAGACCCAGTACTTC	CASSQVFLEQETQYF
TRBV9	TRBJ2-7	.	.	TGTGCCAGCAGCGTAGGGGCAGGGGCTATATTCCTCGAGCAGTACTTC	CASSVGAGAIFLEQYF
TRBV30	TRBJ1-2	.	.	TGTGCCTGGAGAGTAGGGCGGGGTCAGATTCATGGCTACACCTTC	CAWRVGRGQIHGYTF
TRBV27	TRBJ2-3	.	TRBD2	TGTGCCAACAGTACCCTCCTAGCGGGGGGCAGCACAGATACGCAGTATTTT	CANSTLLAGGSTDTQYF
TRBV6-1	TRBJ1-5	.	.	TGTGCCAGCAGTGGTGGGACAATTAGCAATCAGCCCCAGCATTTT	CASSGGTISNQPQHF
TRBV21-1	TRBJ1-5	.	.	TGTGCCAGCAGCAAAGCCCCAACGGACGGAGGTTATGGTCAGCCCCAGCATTTT	CASSKAPTDGGYGQPQHF
TRBV30	TRBJ2-7	.	.	TGTGCCTGGAGTGTAGGGCTCGAGGGCACCTACGAGCAGTACTTC	CAWSVGLEGTYEQYF
TRBV6-1	TRBJ2-7	.	.	TGTGCCACCCGGACAGAAAAATCCTACGAGCAGTACTTC	CATRTEKSYEQYF
TRBV5-1	TRBJ1-4	.	TRBD1	TGCGCCAGCAGCTCAGGGGGCGGAAGGGAGAAGTTTTTT	CASSSGGGREKFF
TRBV9	TRBJ2-7	.	TRBD1	TGTGCCAGCAGCGCGGCGGGGACAGGGGGTCGGAAGTACTTC	CASSAAGTGGRKYF
TRBV14	TRBJ1-6	.	.	TGTGCCAGCAGCTCAACCGGGAAGGCCTCACCCCTCCACTTT	CASSSTGKASPLHF
TRBV18	TRBJ1-3	.	.	TGTGCCAGCTCACCCCAGGGTCTGCAGGGGACTAGCTCTGGAAACACCATATATTTT	CASSPQGLQGTSSGNTIYF
TRBV7-8	TRBJ2-7	.	.	TGTGCCAGCAGCTCCCCCCTATTATACGAGCAGTACTTC	CASSSPLLYEQYF
TRBV5-1	TRBJ1-6	.	.	TGCGCCAGCAGCCCAGGGCTCACAGGTGGCTCACCCCTCCACTTT	CASSPGLTGGSPLHF
TRBV2	TRBJ2-1	.	TRBD1	TGTGCCAGCAGGGGGGGACAGGGCACCTACAATGAGCAGTTCTTC	CASRGGQGTYNEQFF
TRBV10-1	TRBJ2-7	.	TRBD2	TGCGCCAGCAGTGAGAGAGCGGGAGGGCCGGCGACATACGAGCAGTACTTC	CASSERAGGPATYEQYF
TRBV27	TRBJ1-2	.	TRBD1	TGTGCCAGCAGTTTAGGGACAGGGGAGAACTATGGCTACACCTTC	CASSLGTGENYGYTF
TRBV6-6	TRBJ2-7	.	TRBD1	TGTGCCAGCAGCCGTAAAACTGGACAGGGGTGGAACGAGCAGTACTTC	CASSRKTGQGWNEQYF
TRBV28	TRBJ2-5	.	.	TGTGCCAGCAGTTTATGGGCTAGCGTGGAGACCCAGTACTTC	CASSLWASVETQYF
TRBV5-4	TRBJ1-5	.	TRBD1	TGTGCCAGCAGCATAGGGACAGGGGGTGATCAGCCCCAGCATTTT	CASSIGTGGDQPQHF
TRBV7-9	TRBJ2-1	.	TRBD2	TGTGCCAGCAGCTCGGGACTACCAGGGTCTGAGCAGTTCTTC	CASSSGLPGSEQFF
TRBV7-6	TRBJ2-7	.	.	TGTGCCAGCAGCCCGGGAGCAACCTACGAGCAGTACTTC	CASSPGATYEQYF
TRBV6-6	TRBJ1-5	few	.	TGTGCCAGCACCCCACAGGGATATCAGCCCCAGCATTTT	CASTPQGYQPQHF
TRBV5-1	TRBJ2-1	.	.	TGCGCCAGCAGCCCGAGATCTAATGAGCAGTTCTTC	CASSPRSNEQFF
TRBV2	TRBJ2-2	.	TRBD2	TGTGCCAGCAGGGGGGAGGGGATTGGCACCGGGGAGCTGTTTTTT	CASRGEGIGTGELFF
TRBV18	TRBJ2-7	few	.	TGTGCCAGCTCTCGGGACAACGGGTACGAGCAGTACTTC	CASSRDNGYEQYF
TRBV9	TRBJ1-1	few	.	TGTGCCAGCAGCCCCCTTAGGAGGAACACTGAAGCTTTCTTT	CASSPLRRNTEAFF
TRBV6-5	TRBJ2-3	.	TRBD1	TGTGCCAGCAGTAGGGGGCGCCCCACAGATACGCGGTATTTT	CASSRGRPTDTRYF
TRBV7-3	TRBJ2-2	.	.	TGTGCCAGCAGCTTAACAGGGGGAAACACCGGGGAGCTGTTTTTT	CASSLTGGNTGELFF
TRBV5-8	TRBJ2-1	.	.	TGTGCCAGCAGCTTGGGAGGACCCGGGATCAATGAGCAGTTCTTC	CASSLGGPGINEQFF
TRBV5-1	TRBJ2-7	.	TRBD2	TGCGCCAGCAGCCAGGGACTAGGGTACGAGCAGTACTTC	CASSQGLGYEQYF
TRBV7-2	TRBJ1-2	.	.	TGTGCCAGCAGCTTAGCCACGACTGGAGCTAACTATGGCTACACCTTC	CASSLATTGANYGYTF
TRBV27	TRBJ1-4	.	.	TGTGCCAGCAGTTTATCGCCCCCGGTTAATGAAAAACTGTTTTTT	CASSLSPPVNEKLFF
TRBV9	TRBJ2-5	.	TRBD2	TGTGCCAGCAGCGCCCTAATTAGCGGGGCGAGCAGGGAGACCCAGTACTTC	CASSALISGASRETQYF
TRBV6-1	TRBJ1-3	.	.	TGTGCCAGCATCCTCAATCGGTGGGGAAACACCATATATTTT	CASILNRWGNTIYF
TRBV28	TRBJ2-7	.	.	TGTGCCAGCAGTTGGGTGGGTGGAGAGGGCGAGCAGTACTTC	CASSWVGGEGEQYF
TRBV7-2	TRBJ2-1	.	TRBD2	TGTGCCAGCAGAAGGACTAGCGGGGGGGCGGCACTTGAGCAGTTCTTC	CASRRTSGGAALEQFF
TRBV11-2	TRBJ2-1	.	.	TGTGCCAGCAGCCCCACCATAAGACTTTACAATGAGCAGTTCTTC	CASSPTIRLYNEQFF
TRBV4-2	TRBJ1-6	.	.	TGTGCCAGCAGCCAAGATAGCGGGTTGGAGAATTCACCCCTCCACTTT	CASSQDSGLENSPLHF